This entry lists 7 T cell receptor beta chains sequenced from one sample in a study of shared clonotypes between healthy human individuals. Some clones are missing from TCRdb's copy, which holds only in-frame ones; the method was immunoSEQ multiplex PCR. Among hundreds of thousands of clones listed, about four fifths were seen once. Sequencing input: PBMCs. Source of these receptors: a woman aged 35 to 49 in good health. Some clones in this sample may be carry-over from other donors' samples.

This clone was seen a few times. This sequence joins TRBV4-1 and TRBJ2-7; 7 bases fit TRBD1. CDR3 size: 16 residues. Germline CDR1 MGHRA, CDR2 YSYEKL. V lost 0 bases and J lost 0; bases outside the gene matches: 5. The CDR3, as DNA: TGCGCCAGCAGCCAAGATCAGACAGGGACCTCCTACGAGCAGTACTTC. This codes for CASSQDQTGTSYEQYF.

This clone occurred a few times. The rearrangement links TRBV18 to TRBJ1-5; D is ambiguous. The CDR3 is 13 amino acids. Germline V gene lookup returns CDR1 KGHSH and CDR2 LQKENI. Trimming stripped 2 bases from V and 5 bases from J, with 7 bases between. CDR3 sequence: CASSPRDDQPQHF. The CDR3 region has the DNA TGTGCCAGCTCACCAAGGGATGATCAGCCCCAGCATTTT.

V is TRBV7-9 and J is TRBJ2-6; TRBD1 agrees at 8 bases. V lost 3 bases, J lost 1 base, and 5 bases stayed unmatched. The CDR3 is made up of 17 amino acids. Per germline, CDR1 SEHNR and CDR2 FQNEAQ (reference sequence). The CDR3 reads CASSLGTGLSGANVLTF. The CDR3 DNA reads TGTGCCAGCAGCTTGGGGACAGGCCTTTCTGGGGCCAACGTCCTGACTTTC.

The rearrangement uses TRBV28 and TRBJ2-1; no reliable D call. The CDR3 length is 14 residues. Germline V gene sequence: CDR1 MDHEN, CDR2 SYDVKM. V was trimmed by 3 bases and J by 3 bases, leaving 9 bases between them. CDR3 region: CASSFDWSYNEQFF. The CDR3 DNA is TGTGCCAGCAGTTTTGACTGGAGCTACAATGAGCAGTTCTTC.

The V and J genes are TRBV28 and TRBJ2-7; 12 nucleotides match TRBD2. V dropped 3 bases and J dropped 5; count of bases not matched to a gene: 5. Looked up from germline, CDR1 is MDHEN and CDR2 is SYDVKM. The CDR3 is 15 residues long. CDR3 loop: CASSLTSGSIHEQYF. The CDR3 coding sequence is TGTGCCAGCAGTTTGACTAGCGGGAGTATCCACGAGCAGTACTTC.

The rearrangement uses TRBV7-9 and TRBJ1-1; D perhaps matches TRBD1 (5 bases). This CDR3 has 13 amino acids. The ends were cut back, 5 bases at V and 6 bases at J, with 13 bases in the middle. Germline CDR1 reads SEHNR; CDR2 reads FQNEAQ (reference sequence). CDR3 coding DNA: TGTGCCAGCAGCCGGAAGATGGGGGCTGAAGCTTTCTTT. It is translated as CASSRKMGAEAFF.

The gene calls are TRBV10-3 and TRBJ1-3; no firm D call. The germline V and J ends were trimmed by 6 bases and 0 bases, with 3 bases remaining between them. Germline lookup yields CDR1 ENHRY and CDR2 SYGVKD. This CDR3 has 12 amino acids. The CDR3 DNA reads TGTGCCATCAGCAACTCTGGAAACACCATATATTTT. It translates to CAISNSGNTIYF.